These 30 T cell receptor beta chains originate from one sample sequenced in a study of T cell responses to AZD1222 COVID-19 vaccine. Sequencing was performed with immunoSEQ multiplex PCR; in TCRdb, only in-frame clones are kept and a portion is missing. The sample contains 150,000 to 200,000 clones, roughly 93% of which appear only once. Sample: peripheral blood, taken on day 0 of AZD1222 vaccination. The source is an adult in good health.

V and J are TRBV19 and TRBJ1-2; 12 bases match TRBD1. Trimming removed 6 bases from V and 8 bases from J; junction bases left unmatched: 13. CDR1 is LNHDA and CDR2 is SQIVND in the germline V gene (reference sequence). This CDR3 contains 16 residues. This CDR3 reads CASSHKPGQGARGYTF. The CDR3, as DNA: TGTGCCAGTAGCCACAAACCGGGACAGGGGGCGCGAGGCTACACCTTC.

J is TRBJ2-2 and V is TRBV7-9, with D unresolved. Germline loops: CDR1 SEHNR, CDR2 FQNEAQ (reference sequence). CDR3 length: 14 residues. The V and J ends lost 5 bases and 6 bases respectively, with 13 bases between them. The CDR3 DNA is TGTGCCAGCAGCCCAGAGACTTGGTCCGGGGAGCTGTTTTTT. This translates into CASSPETWSGELFF.

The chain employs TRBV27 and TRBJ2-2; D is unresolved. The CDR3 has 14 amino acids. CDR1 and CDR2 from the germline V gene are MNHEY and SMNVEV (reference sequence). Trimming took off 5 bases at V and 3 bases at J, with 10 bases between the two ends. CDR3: CASSPRRDTGELFF. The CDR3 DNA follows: TGTGCCAGCAGTCCCAGGAGAGACACCGGGGAGCTGTTTTTT.

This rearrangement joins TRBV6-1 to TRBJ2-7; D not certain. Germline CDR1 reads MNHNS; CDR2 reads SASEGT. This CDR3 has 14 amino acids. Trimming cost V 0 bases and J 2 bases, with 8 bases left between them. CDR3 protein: CASSEAQLTYEQYF. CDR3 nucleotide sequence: TGTGCCAGCAGTGAAGCACAACTGACCTACGAGCAGTACTTC.

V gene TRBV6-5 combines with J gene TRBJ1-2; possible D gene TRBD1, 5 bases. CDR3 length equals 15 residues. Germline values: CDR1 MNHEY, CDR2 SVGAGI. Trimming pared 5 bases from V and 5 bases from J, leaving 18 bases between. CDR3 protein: CASSRHPSGGYGYTF. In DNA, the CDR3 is TGTGCCAGCAGTAGACACCCCAGCGGGGGGTATGGCTACACCTTC.

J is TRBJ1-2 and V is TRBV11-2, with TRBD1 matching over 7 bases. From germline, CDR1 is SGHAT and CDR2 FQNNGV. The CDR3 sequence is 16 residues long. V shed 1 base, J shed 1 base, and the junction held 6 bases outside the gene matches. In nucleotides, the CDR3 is TGTGCCAGCAGCTTAGTCGCAGGGGGATATAACTATGGCTACACCTTC. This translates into CASSLVAGGYNYGYTF.

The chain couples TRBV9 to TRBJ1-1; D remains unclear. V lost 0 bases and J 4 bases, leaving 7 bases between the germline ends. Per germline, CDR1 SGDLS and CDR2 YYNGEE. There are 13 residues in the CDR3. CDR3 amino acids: CASSVVGRTEAFF. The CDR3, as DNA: TGTGCCAGCAGCGTAGTAGGACGCACTGAAGCTTTCTTT.

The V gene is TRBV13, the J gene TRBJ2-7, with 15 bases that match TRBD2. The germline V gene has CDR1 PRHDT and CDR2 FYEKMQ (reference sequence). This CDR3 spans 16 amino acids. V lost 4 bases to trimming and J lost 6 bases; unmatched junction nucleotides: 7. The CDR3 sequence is CASSSSPGLAGGEQYF. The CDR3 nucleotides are TGTGCCAGCAGCTCAAGTCCGGGACTAGCGGGGGGCGAGCAGTACTTC.

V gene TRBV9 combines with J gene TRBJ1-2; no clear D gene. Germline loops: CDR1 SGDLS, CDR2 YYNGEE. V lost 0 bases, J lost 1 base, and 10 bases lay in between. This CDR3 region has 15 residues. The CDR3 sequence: CASSVGTEGNYGYTF. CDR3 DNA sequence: TGTGCCAGCAGCGTAGGTACGGAAGGTAACTATGGCTACACCTTC. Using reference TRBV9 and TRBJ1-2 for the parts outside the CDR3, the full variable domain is DSGVTQTPKHLITATGQRVTLRCSPRSGDLSVYWYQQSLDQGLQFLIQYYNGEERAKGNILERFSAQQFPDLHSELNLSSLELGDSALYFCASSVGTEGNYGYTFGSGTRLTVV.

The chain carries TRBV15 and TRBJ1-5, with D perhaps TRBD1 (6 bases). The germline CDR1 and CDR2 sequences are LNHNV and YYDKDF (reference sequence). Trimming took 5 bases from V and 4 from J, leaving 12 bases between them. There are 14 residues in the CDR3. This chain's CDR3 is CATSRRTENQPQHF. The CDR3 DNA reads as TGTGCCACCAGCCGAAGGACAGAGAATCAGCCCCAGCATTTT.

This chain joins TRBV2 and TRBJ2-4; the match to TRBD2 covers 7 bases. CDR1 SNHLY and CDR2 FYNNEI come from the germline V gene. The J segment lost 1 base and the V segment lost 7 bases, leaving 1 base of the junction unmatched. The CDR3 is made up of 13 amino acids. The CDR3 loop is CASMGGAKNIQYF. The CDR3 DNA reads TGTGCCAGCATGGGAGGGGCCAAAAACATTCAGTACTTC.

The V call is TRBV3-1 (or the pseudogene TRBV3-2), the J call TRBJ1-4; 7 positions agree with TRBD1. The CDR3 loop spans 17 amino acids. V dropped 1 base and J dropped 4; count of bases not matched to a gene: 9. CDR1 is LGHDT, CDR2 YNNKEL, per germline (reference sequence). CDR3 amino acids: CASSQGLTGQNNEKLFF. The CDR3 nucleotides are TGTGCCAGCAGCCAAGGTTTAACGGGACAGAATAATGAAAAACTGTTTTTT.

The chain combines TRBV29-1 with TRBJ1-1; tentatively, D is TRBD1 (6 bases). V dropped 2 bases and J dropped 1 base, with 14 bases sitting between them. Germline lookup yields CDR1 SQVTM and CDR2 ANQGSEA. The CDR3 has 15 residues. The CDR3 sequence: CSVEPGAGWNTEAFF. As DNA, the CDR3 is TGCAGCGTTGAACCGGGGGCCGGGTGGAACACTGAAGCTTTCTTT.

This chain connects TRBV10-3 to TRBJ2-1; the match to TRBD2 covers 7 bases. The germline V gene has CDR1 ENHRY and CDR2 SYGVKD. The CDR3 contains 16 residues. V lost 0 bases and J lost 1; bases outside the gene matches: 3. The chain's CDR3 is CAISESSGGSYNEQFF. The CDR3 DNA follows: TGTGCCATCAGTGAGTCTTCGGGAGGATCCTACAATGAGCAGTTCTTC.

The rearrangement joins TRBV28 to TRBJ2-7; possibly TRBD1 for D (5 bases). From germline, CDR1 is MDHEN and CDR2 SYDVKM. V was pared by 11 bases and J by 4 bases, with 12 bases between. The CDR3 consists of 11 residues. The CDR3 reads CASGQGYEQYF. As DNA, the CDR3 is TGTGCCTCTGGGCAGGGATACGAGCAGTACTTC.

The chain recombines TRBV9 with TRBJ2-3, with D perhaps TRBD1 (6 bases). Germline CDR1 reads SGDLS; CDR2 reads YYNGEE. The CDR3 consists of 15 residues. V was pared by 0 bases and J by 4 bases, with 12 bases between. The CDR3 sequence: CASSVEGRGPDTQYF. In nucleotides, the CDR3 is TGTGCCAGCAGCGTAGAGGGCAGGGGACCAGATACGCAGTATTTT.

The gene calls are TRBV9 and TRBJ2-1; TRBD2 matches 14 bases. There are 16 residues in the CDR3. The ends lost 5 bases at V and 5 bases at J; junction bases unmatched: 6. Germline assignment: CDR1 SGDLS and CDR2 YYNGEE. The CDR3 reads CASRATSGGADNEQFF. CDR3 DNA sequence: TGTGCCAGCAGGGCGACTAGCGGGGGGGCCGACAATGAGCAGTTCTTC.

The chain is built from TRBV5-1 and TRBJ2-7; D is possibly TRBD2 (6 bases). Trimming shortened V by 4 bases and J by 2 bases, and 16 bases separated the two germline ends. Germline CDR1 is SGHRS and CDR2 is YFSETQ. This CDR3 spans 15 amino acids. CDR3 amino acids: CASSLGGDWAYEQYF. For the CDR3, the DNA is TGCGCCAGCAGCCTTGGCGGGGATTGGGCCTACGAGCAGTACTTC.

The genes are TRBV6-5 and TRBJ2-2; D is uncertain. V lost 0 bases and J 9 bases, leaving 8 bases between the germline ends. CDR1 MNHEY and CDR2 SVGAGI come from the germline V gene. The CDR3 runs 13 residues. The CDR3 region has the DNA TGTGCCAGCAGTTACTCTTCTAGGAGGGAGCTGTTTTTT. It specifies CASSYSSRRELFF.

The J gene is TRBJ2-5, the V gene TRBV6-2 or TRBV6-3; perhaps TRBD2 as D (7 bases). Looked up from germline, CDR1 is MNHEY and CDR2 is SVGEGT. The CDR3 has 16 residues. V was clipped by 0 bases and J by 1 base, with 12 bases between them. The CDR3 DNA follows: TGTGCCAGCAGTTACTCGGGCCGGGGGGCCCAAGAGACCCAGTACTTC. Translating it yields CASSYSGRGAQETQYF.

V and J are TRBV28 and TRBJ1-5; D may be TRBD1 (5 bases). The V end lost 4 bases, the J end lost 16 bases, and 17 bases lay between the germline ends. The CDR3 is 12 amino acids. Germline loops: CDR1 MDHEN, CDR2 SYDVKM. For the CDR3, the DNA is TGTGCCAGCAGTTCCAACTCGGGACGTGGACATTTT. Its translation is CASSSNSGRGHF.

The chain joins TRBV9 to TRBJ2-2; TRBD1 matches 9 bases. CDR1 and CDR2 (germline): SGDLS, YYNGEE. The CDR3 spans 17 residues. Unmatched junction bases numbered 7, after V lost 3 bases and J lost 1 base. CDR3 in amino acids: CASSAHLDRGNTGELFF. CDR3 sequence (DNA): TGTGCCAGCAGCGCCCATCTGGACAGGGGGAACACCGGGGAGCTGTTTTTT.

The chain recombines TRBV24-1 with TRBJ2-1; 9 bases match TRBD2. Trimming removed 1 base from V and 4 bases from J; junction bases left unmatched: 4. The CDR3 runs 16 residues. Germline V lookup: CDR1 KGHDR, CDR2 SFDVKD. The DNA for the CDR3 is TGTGCCACCAGTGATTTTAATGCGGGAGGGTACAATGAGCAGTTCTTC. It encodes CATSDFNAGGYNEQFF.

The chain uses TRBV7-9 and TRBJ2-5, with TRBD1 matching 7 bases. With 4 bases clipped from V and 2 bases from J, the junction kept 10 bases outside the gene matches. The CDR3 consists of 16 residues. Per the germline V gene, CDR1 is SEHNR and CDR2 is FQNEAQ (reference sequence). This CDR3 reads CASSSNRGQLQETQYF. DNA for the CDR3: TGTGCCAGCAGCTCCAACCGGGGACAGCTTCAAGAGACCCAGTACTTC.

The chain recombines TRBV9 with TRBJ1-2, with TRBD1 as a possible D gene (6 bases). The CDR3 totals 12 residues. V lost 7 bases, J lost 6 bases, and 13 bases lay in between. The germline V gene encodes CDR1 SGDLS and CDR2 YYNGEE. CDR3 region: CASRWGANGYTF. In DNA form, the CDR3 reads TGTGCCAGCCGTTGGGGGGCGAATGGCTACACCTTC.

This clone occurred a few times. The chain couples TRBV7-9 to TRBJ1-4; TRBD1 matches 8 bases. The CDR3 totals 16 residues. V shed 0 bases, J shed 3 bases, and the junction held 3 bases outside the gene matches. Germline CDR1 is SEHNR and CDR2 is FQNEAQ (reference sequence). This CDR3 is CASSLAGTGPNEKLFF. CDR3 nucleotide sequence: TGTGCCAGCAGCTTAGCCGGGACAGGTCCTAATGAAAAACTGTTTTTT.

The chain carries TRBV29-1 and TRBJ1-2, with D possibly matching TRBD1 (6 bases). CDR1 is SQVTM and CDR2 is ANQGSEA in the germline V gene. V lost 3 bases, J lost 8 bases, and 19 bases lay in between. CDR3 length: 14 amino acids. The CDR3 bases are TGCAGCGTTGAGGGGGCGGAAAAATGGAAAGGCTACACCTTC. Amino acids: CSVEGAEKWKGYTF.

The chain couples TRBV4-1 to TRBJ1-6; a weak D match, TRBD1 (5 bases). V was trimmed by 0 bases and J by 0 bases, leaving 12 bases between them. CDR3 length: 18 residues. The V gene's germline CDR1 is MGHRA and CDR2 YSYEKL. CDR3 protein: CASSQEGPPSSYNSPLHF. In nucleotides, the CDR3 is TGCGCCAGCAGCCAAGAGGGACCGCCGAGCTCCTATAATTCACCCCTCCACTTT.

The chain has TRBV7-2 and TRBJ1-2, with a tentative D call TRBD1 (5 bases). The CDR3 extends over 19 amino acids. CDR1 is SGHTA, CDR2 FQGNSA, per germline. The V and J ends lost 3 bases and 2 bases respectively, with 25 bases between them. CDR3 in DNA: TGTGCCAGCAGCTTCGTTTTTAAGGCTAAACAGGCCCCCAACTATGGCTACACCTTC. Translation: CASSFVFKAKQAPNYGYTF.

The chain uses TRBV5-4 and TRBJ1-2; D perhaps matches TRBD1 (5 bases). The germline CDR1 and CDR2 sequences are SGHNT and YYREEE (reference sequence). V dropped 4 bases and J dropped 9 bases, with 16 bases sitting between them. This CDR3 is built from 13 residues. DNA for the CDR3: TGTGCCAGCAGCGCCTTATCGGGGGGAAGCTACACCTTC. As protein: CASSALSGGSYTF. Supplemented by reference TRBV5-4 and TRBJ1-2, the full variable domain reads ETGVTQSPTHLIKTRGQQVTLRCSSQSGHNTVSWYQQALGQGPQFIFQYYREEENGRGNFPPRFSGLQFPNYSSELNVNALELDDSALYLCASSALSGGSYTFGSGTRLTVV.